What follows are 12 T cell receptor beta chains derived from one specimen sequenced in a study of post-analysis software for immune sequencing data. General study findings and limits: Among roughly 5 TRBV segments more frequent in patients than controls were TRBV5-6, TRBV5-1 and TRBV20-1.

These TCRs' antigens remain unknown. Libraries were made from TCR beta cDNA, and they carried unique molecular identifiers. TCRdb ran MiXCR on the PCR reads and lists one entry per CDR3 protein. This sample carries roughly 600,000 distinct CDR3 sequences, about 40% of them seen once, and the ten largest clones take 1.5% to 2%. The sequencing input was blood. Receptors originate from a girl aged 5 to 17 with multiple sclerosis.

This clonotype was observed a handful of times. The chain combines TRBV27 with TRBJ2-4; tentative D call: TRBD2 (5 bases). The V and J ends lost 3 bases and 9 bases respectively, with 18 bases between them. Germline lookup yields CDR1 MNHEY and CDR2 SMNVEV (reference sequence). The CDR3 sequence is 15 residues long. DNA of the CDR3: TGTGCCAGCAGTTTTGCCCCCTCGGGAATTAGCATTCAGTACTTC. Its translation is CASSFAPSGISIQYF.

The table lists this clonotype with a few counts. J is TRBJ2-5 and V is TRBV2; weak D call: TRBD2 (5 bases). The V gene's germline CDR1 is SNHLY and CDR2 FYNNEI. V gave up 1 base and J gave up 2 bases, with 11 bases separating them. The CDR3 has 15 amino acids. As DNA, the CDR3 is TGTGCCAGCAGTGAAGGTTCGGACTTTCAAGAGACCCAGTACTTC. Translating gives CASSEGSDFQETQYF.

This clonotype appeared once. One junction end does not reproduce the germline sequence, and a read error may be involved. The chain couples TRBV27 to TRBJ1-5; D is perhaps TRBD1 (5 bases). The CDR3 has 13 residues. Germline CDR1 is MNHEY and CDR2 is SMNVEV (reference sequence). CDR3 nucleotide sequence: TGTGCCAGCAGTTTAGGGGCCTTTCAGACCCAGCATTTT. Translation: CASSLGAFQTQHF.

The rearrangement uses TRBV7-9 and TRBJ2-7; TRBD2 matches at 11 bases. The length of the CDR3 is 18 residues. CDR1 and CDR2 (germline): SEHNR, FQNEAQ (reference sequence). V shed 1 base, J shed 2 bases, and the junction held 10 bases outside the gene matches. The CDR3 protein is CASSLVGGGLAEAYEQYF. CDR3 DNA sequence: TGTGCCAGCAGCTTAGTGGGCGGGGGACTAGCGGAGGCCTACGAGCAGTACTTC.

The V and J genes are TRBV12-3 or TRBV12-4 and TRBJ1-1, with 7 bases fitting TRBD1. This CDR3 region has 17 residues. V lost 0 bases, J lost 3 bases, and 10 bases stayed unmatched. CDR3 DNA sequence: TGTGCCAGCAGTTTAGCAGGGGGCGAAGCGAAAGACACTGAAGCTTTCTTT. This codes for CASSLAGGEAKDTEAFF.

The chain carries TRBV5-1 and TRBJ1-1, with D unresolved. CDR3 size: 11 residues. The germline CDR1 and CDR2 sequences are SGHRS and YFSETQ. The germline V and J ends were trimmed by 3 bases and 7 bases, with 7 bases remaining between them. The CDR3 sequence is CASSSGNEAFF. Written as DNA, the CDR3 is TGCGCCAGCAGCTCGGGAAATGAAGCTTTCTTT. Full variable domain (remainder filled in from reference TRBV5-1 and TRBJ1-1): KAGVTQTPRYLIKTRGQQVTLSCSPISGHRSVSWYQQTPGQGLQFLFEYFSETQRNKGNFPGRFSGRQFSNSRSEMNVSTLELGDSALYLCASSSGNEAFFGQGTRLTVV.

This rearrangement joins TRBV20-1 to TRBJ2-5, with 7 positions matching TRBD2. CDR3 length: 15 amino acids. Germline V gene data show CDR1 as DFQATT and CDR2 as SNEGSKA (reference sequence). J was trimmed by 4 bases and V by 1 base; bases with no gene match: 9. The CDR3: CSARAVPTSRETQYF. Here the CDR3 DNA reads TGCAGTGCTAGAGCAGTTCCGACTAGCAGAGAGACCCAGTACTTC.

This clonotype was seen a handful of times. The chain has TRBV12-3 or TRBV12-4 and TRBJ1-2, with D possibly being TRBD1 (5 bases). Trimming removed 9 bases from V and 8 bases from J, with 10 bases in between. This CDR3 has 10 amino acids. DNA for the CDR3: TGTGCCAGTAGGGGTCTCGGCTACACCTTC. Translated, it gives CASRGLGYTF.

A few counts support this clonotype. The gene calls are TRBV2 and TRBJ2-1; 7 bases map to TRBD1. Germline V gives CDR1 SNHLY, CDR2 FYNNEI. The ends lost 7 bases at V and 6 bases at J; junction bases unmatched: 6. This CDR3 has 13 residues. The CDR3 DNA sequence: TGTGCCAGCACCCTCCGACAGGGCAATGAGCAGTTCTTC. As protein: CASTLRQGNEQFF.

This chain joins TRBV10-2 and TRBJ2-1; D assignment may be TRBD1 or TRBD2 (5 bases each). Looked up from germline, CDR1 is WSHSY and CDR2 is SAAADI. This CDR3 has 12 amino acids. With 7 bases removed from V and 7 bases from J, the gap between germline ends came to 11 bases. For the CDR3, the DNA is TGCGCCAGCATGAGGGGTGGGAATGAGCAGTTCTTC. Its protein is CASMRGGNEQFF.

V and J are TRBV6-5 and TRBJ2-1; weak D call: TRBD2 (6 bases). The CDR3 consists of 17 residues. The ends were cut back, 4 bases at V and 0 bases at J, with 16 bases in the middle. In germline, CDR1 is MNHEY, CDR2 SVGAGI. This CDR3 is CASSSPWGVSSYNEQFF. In nucleotides, the CDR3 is TGTGCCAGCAGTTCCCCCTGGGGGGTGTCCTCCTACAATGAGCAGTTCTTC.

The chain combines TRBV12-3 or TRBV12-4 with TRBJ1-2; 7 positions agree with TRBD1. This CDR3 is 13 amino acids long. V shed 3 bases and J 4 bases; nucleotides not matched to a gene: 2. The CDR3 region is CASSFGTVYGYTF. The DNA for the CDR3 is TGTGCCAGCAGTTTTGGGACAGTCTATGGCTACACCTTC.